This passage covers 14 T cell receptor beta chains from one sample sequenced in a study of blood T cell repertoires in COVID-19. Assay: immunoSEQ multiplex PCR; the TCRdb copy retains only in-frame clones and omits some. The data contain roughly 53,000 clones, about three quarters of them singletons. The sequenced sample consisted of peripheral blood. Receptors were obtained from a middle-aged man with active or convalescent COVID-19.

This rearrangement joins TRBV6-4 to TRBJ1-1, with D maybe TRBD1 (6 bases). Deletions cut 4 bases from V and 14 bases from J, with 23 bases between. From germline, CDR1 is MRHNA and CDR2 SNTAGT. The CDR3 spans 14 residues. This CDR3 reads CASSAERARGLRFF. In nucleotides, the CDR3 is TGTGCCAGCAGTGCCGAGCGTGCCAGGGGCCTGAGGTTCTTT.

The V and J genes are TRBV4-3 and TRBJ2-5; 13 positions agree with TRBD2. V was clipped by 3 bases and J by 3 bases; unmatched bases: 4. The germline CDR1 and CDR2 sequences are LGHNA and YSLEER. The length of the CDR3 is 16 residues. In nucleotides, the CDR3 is TGCGCCAGCAGCCAGGGAGGGACTAGCGGGGAAGAGACCCAGTACTTC. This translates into CASSQGGTSGEETQYF.

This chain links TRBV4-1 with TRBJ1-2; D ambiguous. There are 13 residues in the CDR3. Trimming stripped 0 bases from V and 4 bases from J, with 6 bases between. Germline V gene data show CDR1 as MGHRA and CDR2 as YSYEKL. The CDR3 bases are TGCGCCAGCAGCCAAGAAGGAGCCTATGGCTACACCTTC. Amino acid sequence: CASSQEGAYGYTF.

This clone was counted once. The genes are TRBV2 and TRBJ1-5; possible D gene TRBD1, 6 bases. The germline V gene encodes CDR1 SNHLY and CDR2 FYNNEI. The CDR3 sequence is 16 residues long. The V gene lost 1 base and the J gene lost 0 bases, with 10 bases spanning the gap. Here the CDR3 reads CASSEEDSYSNQPQHF. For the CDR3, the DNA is TGTGCCAGCAGTGAAGAGGACAGTTATAGCAATCAGCCCCAGCATTTT. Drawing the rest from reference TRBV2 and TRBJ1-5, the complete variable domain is EPEVTQTPSHQVTQMGQEVILRCVPISNHLYFYWYRQILGQKVEFLVSFYNNEISEKSEIFDDQFSVERPDGSNFTLKIRSTKLEDSAMYFCASSEEDSYSNQPQHFGDGTRLSIL.

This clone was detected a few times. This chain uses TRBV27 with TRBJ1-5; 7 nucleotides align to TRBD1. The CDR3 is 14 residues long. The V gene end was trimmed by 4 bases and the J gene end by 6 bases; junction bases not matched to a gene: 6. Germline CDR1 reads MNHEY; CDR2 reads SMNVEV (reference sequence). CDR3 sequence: CASSSTGFLQPQHF. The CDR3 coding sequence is TGTGCCAGCAGTTCGACAGGGTTTCTTCAGCCCCAGCATTTT.

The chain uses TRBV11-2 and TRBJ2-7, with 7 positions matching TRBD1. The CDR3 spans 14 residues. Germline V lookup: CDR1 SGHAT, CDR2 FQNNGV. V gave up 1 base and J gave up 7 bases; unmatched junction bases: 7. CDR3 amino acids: CASSLAIQGSEQYF. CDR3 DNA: TGTGCCAGCAGCTTAGCGATACAGGGGTCGGAGCAGTACTTC.

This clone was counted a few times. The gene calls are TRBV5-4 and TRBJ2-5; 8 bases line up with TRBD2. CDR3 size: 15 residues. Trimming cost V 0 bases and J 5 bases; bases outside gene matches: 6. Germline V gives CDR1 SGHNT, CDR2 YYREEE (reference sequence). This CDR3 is CASSLVRAGGETQYF. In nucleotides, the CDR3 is TGTGCCAGCAGCTTGGTTAGGGCGGGAGGTGAGACCCAGTACTTC. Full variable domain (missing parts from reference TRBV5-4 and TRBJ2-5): ETGVTQSPTHLIKTRGQQVTLRCSSQSGHNTVSWYQQALGQGPQFIFQYYREEENGRGNFPPRFSGLQFPNYSSELNVNALELDDSALYLCASSLVRAGGETQYFGPGTRLLVL.

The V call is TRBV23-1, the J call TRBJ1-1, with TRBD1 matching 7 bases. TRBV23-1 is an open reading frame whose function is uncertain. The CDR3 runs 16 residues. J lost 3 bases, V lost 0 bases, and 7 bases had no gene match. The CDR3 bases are TGCGCCAGCAGTCAATCAGAGGGGGCCCTACACACTGAAGCTTTCTTT. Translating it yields CASSQSEGALHTEAFF.

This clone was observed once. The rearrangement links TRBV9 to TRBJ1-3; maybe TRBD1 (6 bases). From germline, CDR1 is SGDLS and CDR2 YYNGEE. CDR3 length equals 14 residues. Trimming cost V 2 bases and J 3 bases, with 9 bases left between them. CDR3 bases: TGTGCCAGCAGCGTGCCAGGGGATGGAAACACCATATATTTT. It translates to CASSVPGDGNTIYF.

CDR3 DNA: TGTGCCAGCAGTTCAGGGGGCCTGCGGGAAAAACTGTTTTTT. This translates into CASSSGGLREKLFF. This rearrangement joins TRBV6-5 to TRBJ1-4; 8 bases match TRBD1. Germline CDR1 MNHEY, CDR2 SVGAGI. This CDR3 comprises 14 residues. V lost 4 bases to trimming and J lost 8 bases; unmatched junction nucleotides: 6.

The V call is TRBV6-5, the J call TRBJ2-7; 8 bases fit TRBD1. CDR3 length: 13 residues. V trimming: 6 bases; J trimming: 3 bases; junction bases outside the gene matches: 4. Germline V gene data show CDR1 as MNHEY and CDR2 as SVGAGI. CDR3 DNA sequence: TGTGCCAGCAGAACGACAGGGGTCTACGAGCAGTACTTC. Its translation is CASRTTGVYEQYF.

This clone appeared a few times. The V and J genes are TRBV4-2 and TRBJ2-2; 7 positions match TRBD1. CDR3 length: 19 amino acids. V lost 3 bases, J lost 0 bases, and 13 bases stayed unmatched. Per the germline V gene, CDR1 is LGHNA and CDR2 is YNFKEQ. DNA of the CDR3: TGTGCCAGCAGCCACATCGGACAGGCTTTAGTCGCGAACACCGGGGAGCTGTTTTTT. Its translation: CASSHIGQALVANTGELFF.

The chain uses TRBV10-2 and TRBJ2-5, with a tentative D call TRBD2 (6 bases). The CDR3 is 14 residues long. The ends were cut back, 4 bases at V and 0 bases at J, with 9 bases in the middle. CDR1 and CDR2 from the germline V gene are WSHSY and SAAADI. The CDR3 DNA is TGCGCCAGCAGTGGGGCGGGGTACCAAGAGACCCAGTACTTC. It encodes CASSGAGYQETQYF.

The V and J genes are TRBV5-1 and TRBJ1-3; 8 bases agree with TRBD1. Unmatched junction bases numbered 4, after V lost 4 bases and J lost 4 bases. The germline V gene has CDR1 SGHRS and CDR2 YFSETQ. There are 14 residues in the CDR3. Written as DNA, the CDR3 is TGCGCCAGCAGCGAAGACAGGGGAGGAAACACCATATATTTT. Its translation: CASSEDRGGNTIYF.